This T cell receptor beta chain was identified during a study of cytomegalovirus exposure and HLA in healthy donors. Study in general: Sequencing of 150 million to 200 million T cells in an earlier analysis found 95 million to 120 million unique TCR beta sequences. Study conclusions and caveats: Excluded were some V segments that proved indistinguishable, including TRBV6-2 and TRBV6-3. Evidence from a later analysis indicated that most CMV-associated TCR beta chains looked HLA-restricted.

CDR1 is SGHVS and CDR2 is FQNEAQ in the germline V gene. This CDR3 has 15 residues. Trimming left V 1 base short and J 0 bases short, with 10 bases between. In regard to this clone: Its antigen is not identified.

Primers included in the PCR were 60 Vbeta and 13 Jbeta primers. Produced via immunoSEQ multiplex PCR; TCRdb's table is partial and in-frame only. The sample consists of about 160,000 clones, 84% of them appearing once. This receptor was identified in a man between 18 and 29 years old in good health and CMV-seronegative. The chain has TRBV7-8 and TRBJ2-7, with D perhaps matching TRBD2 (6 bases). The sequencing sample was made of PBMCs. The DNA for the CDR3 is TGTGCCAGCAGCTTAGGACTAGGCTCCTCCTACGAGCAGTACTTC. Residues: CASSLGLGSSYEQYF.